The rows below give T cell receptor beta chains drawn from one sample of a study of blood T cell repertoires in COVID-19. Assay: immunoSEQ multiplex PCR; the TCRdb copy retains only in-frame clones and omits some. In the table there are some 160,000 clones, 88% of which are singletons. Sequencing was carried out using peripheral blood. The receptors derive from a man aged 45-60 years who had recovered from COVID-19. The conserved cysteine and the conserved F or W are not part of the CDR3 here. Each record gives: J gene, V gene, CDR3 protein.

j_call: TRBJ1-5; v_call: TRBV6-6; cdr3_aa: ASSSQGNQPQH
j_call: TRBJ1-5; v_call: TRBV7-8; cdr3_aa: ASSLFDRDQPQH
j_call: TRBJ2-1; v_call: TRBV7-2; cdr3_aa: ASRLGTSGSWVDNEQF
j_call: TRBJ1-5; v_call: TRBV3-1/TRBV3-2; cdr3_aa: ASSQGSIDRAREEPQH
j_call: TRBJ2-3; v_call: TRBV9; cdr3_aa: ASSVDPAGATTDTQY
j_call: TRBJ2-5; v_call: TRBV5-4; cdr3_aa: ASSDTSGQETQY
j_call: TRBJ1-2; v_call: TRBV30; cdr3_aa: AWIRLGQGAAYGYT
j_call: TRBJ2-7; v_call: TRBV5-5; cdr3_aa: ASSLASLAGGYEQY
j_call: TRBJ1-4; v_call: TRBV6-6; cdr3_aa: ASSSTGGTNEKLF
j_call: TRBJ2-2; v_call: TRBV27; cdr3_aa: ASGHRVHGELF
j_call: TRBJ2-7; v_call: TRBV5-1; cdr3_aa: ASSLGQGAYEQY
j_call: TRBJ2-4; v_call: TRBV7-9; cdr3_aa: ASSLGQGNQY
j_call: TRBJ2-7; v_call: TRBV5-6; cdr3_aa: ASSPRTGHDQGHEQY
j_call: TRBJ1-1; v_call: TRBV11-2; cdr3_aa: ASSLSPPTRVMNTEAF
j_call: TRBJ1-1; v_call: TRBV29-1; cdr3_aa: SVDLGGGADTEAF
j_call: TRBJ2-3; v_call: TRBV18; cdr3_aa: ASSGTRDDTQY
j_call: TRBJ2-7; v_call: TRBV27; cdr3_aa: ASRGGGGPYEQY
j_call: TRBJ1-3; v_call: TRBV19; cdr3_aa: ASSTTGISGNTIY
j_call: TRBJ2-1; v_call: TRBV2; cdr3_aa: ASRTDRGLAGRSYNEQF
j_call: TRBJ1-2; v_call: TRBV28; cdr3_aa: ASSADRGYGYT
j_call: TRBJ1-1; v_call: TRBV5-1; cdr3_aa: ASSLRTGSNTEAF
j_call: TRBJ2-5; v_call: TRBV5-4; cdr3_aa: ASSLPGLETQY
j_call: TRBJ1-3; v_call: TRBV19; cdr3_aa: ASSIDLISSGNTIY
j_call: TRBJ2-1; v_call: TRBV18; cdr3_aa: ASSPGQGGRNEQF
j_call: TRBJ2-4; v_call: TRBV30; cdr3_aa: AWSVGGAAKNIQY
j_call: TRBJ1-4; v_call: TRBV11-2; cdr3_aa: ASSLGPSGQGKLF
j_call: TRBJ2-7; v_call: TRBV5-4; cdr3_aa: ASSPGGTGSEQY
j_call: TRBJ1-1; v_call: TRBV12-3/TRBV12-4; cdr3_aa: ASSLGPSTEAF
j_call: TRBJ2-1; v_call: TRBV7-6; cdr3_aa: ASSLERTGGYNEQF
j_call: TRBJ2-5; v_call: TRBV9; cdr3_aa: ASSPRRDTKETQY
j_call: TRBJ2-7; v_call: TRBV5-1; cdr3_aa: ASSRIPGQGNHEQY
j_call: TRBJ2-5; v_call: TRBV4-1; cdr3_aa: ASSQVLGLGLNPQETQY
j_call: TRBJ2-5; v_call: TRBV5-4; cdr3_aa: ASSFESGIQETQY
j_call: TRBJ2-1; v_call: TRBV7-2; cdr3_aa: ASSTPSGGSSYNEQF
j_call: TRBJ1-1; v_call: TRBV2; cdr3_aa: ASSRQGVNTEAF
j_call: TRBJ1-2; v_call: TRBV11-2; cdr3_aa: ASSLVSGGNYGYT
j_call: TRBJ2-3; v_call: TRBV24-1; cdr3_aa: ATSDFVGGPDTQY
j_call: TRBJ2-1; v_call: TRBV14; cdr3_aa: ASSRGGISSYNEQF
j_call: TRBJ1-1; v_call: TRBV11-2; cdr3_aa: ASSTHPWSGINTEAF
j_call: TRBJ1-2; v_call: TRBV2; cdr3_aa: ASSALGDYGYT
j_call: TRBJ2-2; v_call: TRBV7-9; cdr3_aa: ASSWTSGYPGELF
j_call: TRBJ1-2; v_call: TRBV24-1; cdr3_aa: ATSDPGYSYT
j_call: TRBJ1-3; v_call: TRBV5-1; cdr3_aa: ASSLGTGGASGNTIY
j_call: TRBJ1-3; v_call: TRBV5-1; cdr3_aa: ASSLDGGSGNTIY
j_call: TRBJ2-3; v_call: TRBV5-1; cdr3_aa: ASSLGAYTDTQY
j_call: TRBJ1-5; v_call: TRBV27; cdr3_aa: ASSLYPPGQGGSNQPQH
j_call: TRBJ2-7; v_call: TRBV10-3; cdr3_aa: AIGVGGAWEQY
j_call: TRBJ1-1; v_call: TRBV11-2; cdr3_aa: ASSLGLMNTEAF
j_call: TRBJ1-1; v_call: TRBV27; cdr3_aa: ASSSAGTGQTEAF
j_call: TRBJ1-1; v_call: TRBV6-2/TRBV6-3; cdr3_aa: ASSLNMNTEAF
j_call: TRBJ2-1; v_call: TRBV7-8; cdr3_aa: ASGGTSGAHEQF
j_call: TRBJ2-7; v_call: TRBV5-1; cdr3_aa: ASSPGTPGVHEQY
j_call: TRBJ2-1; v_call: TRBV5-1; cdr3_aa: ASSLARLAGNNEQF
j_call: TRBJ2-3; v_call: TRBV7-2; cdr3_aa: ASSALIATSTDTQY
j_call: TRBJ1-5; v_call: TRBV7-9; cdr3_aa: ASSTGTGWNQPQH
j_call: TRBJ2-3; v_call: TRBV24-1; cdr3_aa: ATSDPAGARGTDTQY
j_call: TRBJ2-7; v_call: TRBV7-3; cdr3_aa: ASSSPGRGGEQY
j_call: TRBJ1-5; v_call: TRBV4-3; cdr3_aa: ASSQGSEQPQH